The entry below describes one T cell receptor beta chain. Its target is unknown. This specimen comes from a study of Ad26.COV2.S vaccination and SARS-CoV-2 variants. Points from the study as a whole: It is possible that the TCR breadth and depth analyses underestimated the total T cell responses.

Treatment given: 15 to 20 received Ad26.COV2.S at low or high dose, single or two shots; roughly five received placebo; per-sample allocation not given. The samples date from day 63 after the first vaccine or placebo injection. This table comes from immunoSEQ multiplex PCR, and its TCRdb copy is limited to in-frame clones, with some not included. The data contain about 440,000 clones, about 90% of them seen just once; the ten biggest clones take up around 4.5%. This specimen consisted of peripheral blood, obtained in a trial of Ad26.COV2.S vaccine versus placebo. The sequence derives from a person between 18 and 60 years old who received the Ad26.COV2.S COVID-19 vaccine or a placebo.

In DNA, the CDR3 is TGTGCCAGCAGCCCCTGGGGACAGGACTATGGCTACACCTTC. It yields the protein CASSPWGQDYGYTF. This rearrangement joins TRBV7-2 to TRBJ1-2; the match to TRBD1 covers 8 bases. Per the germline V gene, CDR1 is SGHTA and CDR2 is FQGNSA. This CDR3 comprises 14 residues. V was pared by 5 bases and J by 3 bases, with 5 bases of the junction left unmatched.